This T cell receptor (beta chain) was obtained from a study of blood T cell repertoires in COVID-19. Study overall: Both acute and convalescent COVID-19 samples were obtained from the United States, Italy and Spain.

TCRdb's table, derived via immunoSEQ multiplex PCR, lists solely in-frame clones and lacks some. The data contain under 250,000 clones, about four fifths of them singletons. The clonotype originates from a woman in her 40s with acute COVID-19. Sequenced input: PBMCs or T cells enriched from blood (not recorded which).

The CDR3 reads CASSFMGGETQYF. DNA of the CDR3: TGTGCCAGCAGTTTTATGGGGGGAGAGACCCAGTACTTC. This chain uses TRBV28 with TRBJ2-5; TRBD2 is a possible D gene (6 bases). The CDR3 extends over 13 amino acids. Trimming pared 3 bases from V and 4 bases from J, leaving 9 bases between. The germline CDR1 and CDR2 sequences are MDHEN and SYDVKM.